These 2 T cell receptor beta chains came from one sample sequenced in a study of cytomegalovirus exposure and HLA in healthy donors. The study ran its PCR with 60 Vbeta and 13 Jbeta primers. Sequenced by immunoSEQ multiplex PCR; TCRdb stores in-frame clones only, minus some. The data contain about 170,000 clones, approximately 88% of them seen just once; the ten biggest clones take up 0.95% to 1.5%. Input material: PBMCs. Every receptor here comes from a boy aged 2-9 years in good health and CMV-seronegative.

V is TRBV10-3 and J is TRBJ2-7; D is possibly TRBD1 (5 bases). The ends were cut back, 3 bases at V and 7 bases at J, with 10 bases in the middle. This CDR3 has 12 amino acids. Germline-derived CDR1 and CDR2 are ENHRY and SYGVKD. CDR3 DNA sequence: TGTGCCATCAGTGATCTCAGGGCGGAGCAGTACTTC. Translating gives CAISDLRAEQYF.

V and J are TRBV4-2 and TRBJ1-1, with D maybe TRBD1 (6 bases). The CDR3 runs 15 residues. V was shortened by 4 bases and J by 1 base, with 13 bases between the two germline ends. Germline V gene lookup returns CDR1 LGHNA and CDR2 YNFKEQ. In nucleotides, the CDR3 is TGTGCCAGCAGCCGTACCGGGACACCGAACACTGAAGCTTTCTTT. Its translation: CASSRTGTPNTEAFF.